The entry that follows covers one TCR beta chain sequence. The antigen it recognizes is unknown. Per-base quality was not reported, and no clone a single base away is much larger than it. This entry is derived from a study of regulatory and conventional T cells in RAG deficiency (dated by TCRdb to about 2017). Study-level background: To compare the diversity and composition of the repertoires of Treg, conventional CD4+ and CD8+ T cells between RAG-deficient patients and healthy controls, the study applied high-throughput TCR beta sequencing.

Study-wide conclusions, independent of this receptor: Some T-cell subset analyses were not performed for some subjects. All patient T-cell subsets had shorter CDR3 lengths; Omenn syndrome patients showed >75% Treg-Tconv repertoire overlap at nucleotide and amino acid level. Compared with controls, Omenn syndrome and CID/AS patients had roughly 100-fold fewer unique TCR beta sequences in Treg cells, but only around 10-fold fewer in the other subsets. Markedly lower Shannon entropy and higher Simpson indices were observed in RAG-deficient patients than in control T-cell subpopulations. In Omenn syndrome patients, sorted CD25-high CD127-low cells may represent peripherally activated cells rather than bona fide Treg cells.

In the germline V gene (reference sequence), CDR1 corresponds to LNHDA and CDR2 to SQIVND. Including the terminal cysteine and phenylalanine, the CDR3 comprises 15 residues. Just the 45-base CDR3 DNA is kept, in frame starting at base 1. V and J are truncated by 7 bases and 1 base respectively, leaving an intervening sequence of 13 bases. The library was made by the immunoSEQ multiplex PCR assay. Genomic DNA from the sorted T-cell subsets was used to amplify and sequence rearranged TCR beta chain products. Regarding the original processing steps: Shannon entropy and Simpson indices were used to quantify the repertoire diversity of productive TCR beta rearrangements. To gauge clonal expansion, the frequencies of the 100 most abundant productive TCR beta clonotypes among total reads were added together. A self-reactivity index based on amino acid usage at CDR3beta positions 6 and 7 was applied to the TRB repertoires. Two-way ANOVA was applied to the repertoire analyses, whereas Student t or Mann-Whitney tests were applied to the flow cytometric analyses. TCRdb re-hosts the immuneACCESS table, in-frame sequences only. Its copies lack some clones; in the studies checked, an unresolved V gene accounts for under half of them, and the cause for the rest is not known. That table gives V, J and clone size, and the DNA gave D and trimming. The sample table records over 7,000 clones; about 90% of these occur just once. Together, the top ten hold approximately 1.5% of the sample.

Regulatory T cells were purified from blood as CD4+CD25-high CD127-low cells before genomic DNA extraction. For repertoire analyses, the comparison group consisted of about eight healthy control donors. These data were likewise used in another study, on regulatory T cells. That second report states: In the multiplex PCR, 52 forward TRBV primers and 13 reverse TRBJ primers were used, and assay-based and computational corrections were applied for amplification bias. Restricted unique TRB V-J pairs and skewed V and J gene usage were observed in patient repertoires, most markedly in regulatory T cells. Between CD3G-deficient patients and healthy controls, the study compared T-cell receptor beta repertoires in sorted regulatory T cells, conventional CD4+ T cells and CD8+ T cells. Peripheral blood mononuclear cells were isolated by Ficoll density separation. Rearranged TRB loci were amplified from genomic DNA by multiplex PCR within the immunoSEQ assay. Sequencing of the TRB amplicons was done on an Illumina HiSeq platform. Custom algorithms error-filtered the raw sequences and aligned the raw sequences to reference gene sequences, after which the immunoSEQ online tools were used for analysis. Frequencies of productive and nonproductive TRB rearrangements were evaluated among both unique and total sequences. For group comparisons, t tests, Mann-Whitney tests or two-way ANOVA were performed in Prism software.

Input material: CD127- CD25+ CD4+ Tregs sorted from blood. This TCR came from a human donor in good health. The chain is encoded by TRBV19 joined to TRBJ2-2; matching of 6 bases hints at TRBD1 as the D gene. The CDR3 protein is CASTLRGGNTGELFF. The sequenced DNA is TGTGCCAGTACCCTACGAGGGGGGAACACCGGGGAGCTGTTTTTT.